Ten or more counts support the clone carrying this T cell receptor (beta chain). The entry originates in a study of Graves' ophthalmopathy and Graves' hyperthyroidism. Study-level information: Researchers classed hyperthyroidism as stable given no ophthalmopathy within 18 months of follow-up.

The CDR3 spans 14 residues. V gave up 3 bases and J gave up 7 bases; unmatched junction bases: 5. Germline V gene lookup returns CDR1 SEHNR and CDR2 FQNEAQ (reference sequence). The sequenced template was RNA, covering the TCR beta CDR3 region. HTBI-primed RT-PCR formed the first round, and a multiplex PCR formed the second. TCRdb passed the multiplex PCR reads through MiXCR, listing each CDR3 protein once. The data hold roughly 600,000 distinct CDR3 sequences, with less than 45% observed a single time. The clonotype was recovered from an adult man with Graves' hyperthyroidism. This chain joins TRBV7-9 and TRBJ2-2; 7 bases are shared with TRBD1. The material sequenced was peripheral blood or thyroid tissue (not recorded which). The CDR3 here is CASSLSQGIGELFF. CDR3 sequence (DNA): TGTGCCAGCAGCTTGTCACAGGGGATCGGGGAGCTGTTTTTT.